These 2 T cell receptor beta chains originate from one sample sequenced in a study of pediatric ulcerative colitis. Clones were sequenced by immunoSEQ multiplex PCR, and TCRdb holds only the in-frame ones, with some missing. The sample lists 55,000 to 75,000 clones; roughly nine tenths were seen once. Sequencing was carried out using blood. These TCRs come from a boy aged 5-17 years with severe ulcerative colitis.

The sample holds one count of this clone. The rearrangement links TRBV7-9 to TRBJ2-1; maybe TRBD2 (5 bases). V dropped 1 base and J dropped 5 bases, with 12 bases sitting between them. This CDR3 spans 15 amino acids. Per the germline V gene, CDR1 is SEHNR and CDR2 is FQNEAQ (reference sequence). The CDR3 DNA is TGTGCCAGCAGCTTAGTGGTCGGGGAAAACAATGAGCAGTTCTTC. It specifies CASSLVVGENNEQFF.

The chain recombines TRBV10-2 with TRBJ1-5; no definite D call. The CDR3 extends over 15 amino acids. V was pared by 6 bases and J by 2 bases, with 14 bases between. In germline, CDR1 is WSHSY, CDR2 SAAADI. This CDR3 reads CASRPNGVGNQPQHF. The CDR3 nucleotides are TGCGCCAGCAGGCCGAATGGGGTCGGCAATCAGCCCCAGCATTTT.